Presented here are 11 T cell receptor beta chains from one specimen sequenced in a study of T cell clones after liver transplantation. The assay was immunoSEQ multiplex PCR, and TCRdb's table has in-frame clones only and misses some. The table has around 71,000 clones, around 80% seen once. Source: CD4+ T cells from blood, taken 12 months after liver transplant. These receptors were collected from a human patient who received a liver transplant. Some T cells may be graft donor cells.

V gene TRBV9 combines with J gene TRBJ2-4; 7 nucleotides match TRBD1. The trim removed 3 bases at V and 2 bases at J, leaving 11 bases unmatched. Germline CDR1 is SGDLS and CDR2 is YYNGEE. CDR3 size: 17 residues. CDR3 protein: CASSGSTGWRTKNIQYF. For the CDR3, the DNA is TGTGCCAGCAGCGGATCGACAGGGTGGCGAACCAAAAACATTCAGTACTTC.

There are a few counts of this clone. The rearrangement joins TRBV30 to TRBJ1-1, with D maybe TRBD1 (6 bases). This CDR3 comprises 12 residues. Looked up from germline, CDR1 is GTSNPN and CDR2 is SVGIG (reference sequence). V shed 4 bases and J shed 7 bases, with 13 bases lying between them. The CDR3 region is CAWTKGTNEAFF. The CDR3 DNA follows: TGTGCCTGGACTAAAGGGACAAATGAAGCTTTCTTT.

The chain is built from TRBV2 and TRBJ2-7; the match to TRBD2 covers 8 bases. Germline V gene lookup returns CDR1 SNHLY and CDR2 FYNNEI. V gave up 5 bases and J gave up 0 bases; unmatched junction bases: 9. The CDR3 totals 16 residues. CDR3 loop: CASSPRTSYSSYEQYF. In DNA, the CDR3 is TGTGCCAGCAGTCCTCGGACTAGCTATAGCTCCTACGAGCAGTACTTC.

V usage is TRBV5-8 and J usage is TRBJ1-1; D is uncertain. The CDR3 covers 12 residues. V was clipped by 4 bases and J by 1 base, with 5 bases between them. In germline, CDR1 is SGHTS, CDR2 YDEGEE. The CDR3: CASSRTNTEAFF. CDR3 nucleotides: TGTGCCAGCAGCCGGACGAACACTGAAGCTTTCTTT.

The chain combines TRBV5-4 with TRBJ2-1; 10 bases are a match to TRBD2. V lost 3 bases to trimming and J lost 7 bases; unmatched junction nucleotides: 4. Germline V gene lookup returns CDR1 SGHNT and CDR2 YYREEE (reference sequence). The CDR3 length is 14 residues. CDR3 protein: CASSSQREGNEQFF. The CDR3 region has the DNA TGTGCCAGCAGCTCCCAGCGGGAGGGTAATGAGCAGTTCTTC. Complete variable domain (other parts from reference TRBV5-4 and TRBJ2-1): ETGVTQSPTHLIKTRGQQVTLRCSSQSGHNTVSWYQQALGQGPQFIFQYYREEENGRGNFPPRFSGLQFPNYSSELNVNALELDDSALYLCASSSQREGNEQFFGPGTRLTVL.

The chain has TRBV19 and TRBJ1-2; unclear D gene. The CDR3 length is 14 residues. V was trimmed by 7 bases and J by 4 bases, leaving 16 bases between them. Germline loops: CDR1 LNHDA, CDR2 SQIVND (reference sequence). The CDR3 nucleotides are TGTGCCAGTAATCCTCAACCGCATGGCTATGGCTACACCTTC. Its translation: CASNPQPHGYGYTF.

The rearrangement links TRBV7-2 to TRBJ2-3, with TRBD1 identical over 9 bases. The CDR3 has 16 residues. The V and J ends lost 2 bases and 5 bases, in that order; junction bases with no gene match: 8. Germline CDR1 is SGHTA and CDR2 is FQGNSA. The CDR3 DNA follows: TGTGCCAGCAGCTTAATCCGGGACAGGGAAAGAGATACGCAGTATTTT. It is translated as CASSLIRDRERDTQYF. Combining the CDR3 with reference TRBV7-2 and TRBJ2-3 gives the whole variable domain GAGVSQSPSNKVTEKGKDVELRCDPISGHTALYWYRQSLGQGLEFLIYFQGNSAPDKSGLPSDRFSAERTGGSVSTLTIQRTQQEDSAVYLCASSLIRDRERDTQYFGPGTRLTVL.

This clone was seen more than once but under ten times. The chain has TRBV5-1 and TRBJ2-3; 11 positions agree with TRBD2. The germline V gene has CDR1 SGHRS and CDR2 YFSETQ. The CDR3 extends over 18 amino acids. V was clipped by 2 bases and J by 4 bases; unmatched bases: 12. DNA of the CDR3: TGCGCCAGCAGCTTAGGGACTAGCGGAACGGAAGGGGCAGATACGCAGTATTTT. Its protein product is CASSLGTSGTEGADTQYF.

This clone showed up just once. The chain joins TRBV19 to TRBJ1-4; no clear D gene. Trimming shortened V by 3 bases and J by 14 bases, and 19 bases separated the two germline ends. The CDR3 length is 14 residues. Germline V gene data show CDR1 as LNHDA and CDR2 as SQIVND (reference sequence). DNA of the CDR3: TGTGCCAGTAGTATGAATCCGACGGGATCCAGTCTGTTTTTT. Its protein is CASSMNPTGSSLFF.

CDR3 loop: CASSGRWGTQYF. The DNA of the CDR3 is TGTGCCAGCAGCGGACGGTGGGGTACGCAGTATTTT. The chain carries TRBV7-2 and TRBJ2-3; D not certain. This CDR3 has 12 residues. In germline, CDR1 is SGHTA, CDR2 FQGNSA. V was pared by 5 bases and J by 8 bases, with 11 bases between.

V and J are TRBV5-1 and TRBJ2-1; no clear D gene. CDR1 and CDR2 (germline): SGHRS, YFSETQ. The CDR3 consists of 17 residues. With 0 bases removed from V and 0 bases from J, the gap between germline ends came to 13 bases. CDR3 residues: CASSLEFGQSSYNEQFF. The CDR3 DNA follows: TGCGCCAGCAGCTTGGAATTTGGCCAGAGCTCCTACAATGAGCAGTTCTTC.